Listed here is a single TCR beta chain. As yet, its antigen is unknown. Assay: immunoSEQ multiplex PCR; the TCRdb copy retains only in-frame clones and omits some. The sample includes approximately 84,000 clones, 83% of them seen just once. The time point denotes: cycle 4 day 1 (C4D1), after around six weeks of nivolumab. Autologous stem cell transplantation was followed by relapse in every patient, and brentuximab vedotin exposure varied. V was pared by 2 bases and J by 0 bases, with 5 bases between. This CDR3 contains 14 residues. Germline assignment: CDR1 MNHEY and CDR2 SMNVEV (reference sequence). These data are taken from a study of PD-1 blockade in classical Hodgkin lymphoma. General observations from the study: TCR diversity in CD4+, not CD8+, cells rose significantly by C4D1. Nivolumab initiation under 1 year post-ASCT meant exclusion.

Material: peripheral blood mononuclear cells (PBMCs), obtained before the fourth cycle of nivolumab. The sequence came from a human donor with classical Hodgkin lymphoma. This chain links TRBV27 with TRBJ1-3; no clear D. CDR3 protein: CASSLLPSGNTIYF. The CDR3 nucleotides read TGTGCCAGCAGTTTACTCCCCTCTGGAAACACCATATATTTT.